This T cell receptor (beta chain) was captured in a study of T cells in Graves' hyperthyroidism and ophthalmopathy. In the case of this clonotype: The target antigen is unknown. This may stem from a read error, because a much larger clone lies one nucleotide away.

The TCR beta CDR3 regions underwent amplification using RNA transcripts as the source. HTBI primers were the set used in a first-round RT-PCR of the TCR CDR3. MiXCR was run by TCRdb on the multiplex PCR reads, yielding one entry per CDR3 protein. The repertoire consists of roughly 640,000 distinct CDR3 sequences, with approximately 15% occurring once and the leading ten covering around 3.3%. Patients affected by ophthalmopathy presented a Clinical Activity Score of at least 3, a NOSPECS grade of at least 4, and disease duration below 3 months. Patients were excluded because of uncontrolled infection, other autoimmune disease, pregnancy or lactation. Each diagnosis drew on symptoms, thyroxine, TRAb, thyroid ultrasound and orbital computed tomography findings. General study findings and limits: Among clonotypes expanded in thyroid above 0.001, most were also found in blood.

The specimen sequenced was blood. This TCR derives from a woman between 40 and 55 years old with Graves' ophthalmopathy.

The CDR3, as DNA: TGTGCCAGCAGCCCGATCTCTGGGGCCAACGTCCTGACTTTC. It encodes CASSPISGANVLTF. The chain employs TRBV6-1 and TRBJ2-6; unclear D gene. CDR3 size: 14 residues. V shed 6 bases and J shed 0 bases, with 6 bases lying between them. Germline CDR1 MNHNS, CDR2 SASEGT.